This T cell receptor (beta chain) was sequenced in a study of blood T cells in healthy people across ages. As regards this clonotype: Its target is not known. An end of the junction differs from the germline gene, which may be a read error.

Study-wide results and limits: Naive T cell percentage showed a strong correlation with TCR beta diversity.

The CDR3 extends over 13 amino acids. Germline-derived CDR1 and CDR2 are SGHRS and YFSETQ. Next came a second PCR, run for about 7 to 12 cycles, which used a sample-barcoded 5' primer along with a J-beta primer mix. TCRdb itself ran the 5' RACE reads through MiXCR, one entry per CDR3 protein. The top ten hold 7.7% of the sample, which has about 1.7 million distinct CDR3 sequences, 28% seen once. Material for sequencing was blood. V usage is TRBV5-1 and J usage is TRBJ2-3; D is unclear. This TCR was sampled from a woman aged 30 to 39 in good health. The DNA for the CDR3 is TGCGCCAGCAGCTTGGTACCTTCAGATACGCTGTATTTT. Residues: CASSLVPSDTLYF. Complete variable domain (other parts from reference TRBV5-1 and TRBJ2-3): KAGVTQTPRYLIKTRGQQVTLSCSPISGHRSVSWYQQTPGQGLQFLFEYFSETQRNKGNFPGRFSGRQFSNSRSEMNVSTLELGDSALYLCASSLVPSDTLYFGPGTRLTVL.